The TCR beta chain described here comes from a study of blood T cell repertoires in COVID-19. Trimming stripped 0 bases from V and 4 bases from J, with 18 bases between. Per the germline V gene, CDR1 is LGHNA and CDR2 is YNFKEQ. The CDR3 spans 17 residues. Assay: immunoSEQ multiplex PCR; the TCRdb copy retains only in-frame clones and omits some. The repertoire consists of tens of thousands of clones, with approximately 90% occurring once and the leading ten covering roughly 2.2%. This clone was found once. The sequencing sample was made of peripheral blood. The genes are TRBV4-2 and TRBJ1-2; weak D call: TRBD1 (6 bases). This TCR came from a human donor with active COVID-19. The donor label of this sample is uncertain. CDR3 DNA: TGTGCCAGCAGCCAAGATCTTCGGGACACCTTCTTCTATGGCTACACCTTC. As protein: CASSQDLRDTFFYGYTF.